This T cell receptor beta chain stems from a study of identical twins. Study results and caveats: Analyses of zero insertions could, in part, be confounded by invariant MAIT and iNKT cells. Researchers reported excess low generation probability among twin-shared out-of-frame alpha sequences.

This clonotype was counted only a few times. Its specificity is unknown. TCRdb passed the 5' RACE reads through MiXCR, listing each CDR3 protein once. Of around 550,000 distinct CDR3 sequences in the sample, roughly 15% were seen once. CDR3 length: 13 amino acids. Germline V gene lookup returns CDR1 SGHRS and CDR2 YFSETQ. V gave up 4 bases and J gave up 10 bases; unmatched junction bases: 8. Separately, the same data were catalogued under a study of yellow fever vaccine responses in identical twins. That paper adds: As reported, the vaccine T cell response of twins seemed partly convergent and partly personalized.

The material sequenced was CD4+ T cells sorted from blood. This clonotype originated in a woman aged 18-29 years in good health. The rearrangement uses TRBV5-1 and TRBJ2-1; 7 positions agree with TRBD2. The CDR3 loop is CASSVTVLAEQFF. CDR3 DNA sequence: TGCGCCAGCAGCGTCACCGTACTAGCGGAGCAGTTCTTC.